These T cell receptor beta chains were read from a single sample in a study of T-cell memory formation after mild COVID-19. TCRdb reprocessed the 5' RACE reads via MiXCR and lists one record per CDR3 protein. Counted here are more than 450,000 distinct CDR3 sequences, more than 15% occurring once; the ten biggest clones make up more than 10%. The sequenced sample consisted of PBMCs or a T cell subset sorted from them (not recorded which). The receptors were gathered from an adult woman who had mild COVID-19 (a few samples of this study predate the infection). Cell type and time point are not known. CDR3s include the opening cysteine and the closing phenylalanine or tryptophan. D genes are given only for firm matches. Not all rows give a size; the values are once, few, many and, for expanded clones, a class.

CASSQVLQGLFFHEQYF | TGCGCCAGCAGCCAAGTATTACAGGGGCTTTTTTTCCACGAGCAGTACTTC | TRBJ2-7 | few | TRBV4-1 | TRBD1
CASSPGVGGGYEQYF | TGTGCCAGCAGCCCCGGGGTGGGGGGAGGCTACGAGCAGTACTTC | TRBJ2-7 | once | TRBV7-2 | -
CASSQPGANTGELFF | TGTGCCAGCAGCCAACCGGGTGCGAACACCGGGGAGCTGTTTTTT | TRBJ2-2 | - | TRBV14 | -
CASSLGIRGPPHHNEQFF | TGTGCCAGCAGCTTAGGGATACGGGGACCCCCTCACCACAATGAGCAGTTCTTC | TRBJ2-1 | few | TRBV7-9 | -
CASSTSPGPKIPYGYTF | TGTGCCAGCAGCACCTCCCCGGGCCCCAAGATCCCCTATGGCTACACCTTC | TRBJ1-2 | - | TRBV6-5 | -
CASSPSTELNTEAFF | TGTGCCAGCAGCCCCTCGACAGAGTTGAACACTGAAGCTTTCTTT | TRBJ1-1 | many | TRBV7-2 | -
CATSYARGGTDTQYF | TGTGCCACCAGCTACGCCAGGGGGGGGACAGATACGCAGTATTTT | TRBJ2-3 | - | TRBV15 | -
CASSPGLAGLLEATDTQYF | TGCGCCAGCAGCCCGGGACTAGCGGGGTTACTCGAAGCCACAGATACGCAGTATTTT | TRBJ2-3 | few | TRBV5-1 | TRBD2
CASSPTVSNEKLFF | TGTGCCAGCAGCCCGACAGTTTCTAATGAAAAACTGTTTTTT | TRBJ1-4 | few | TRBV3-1 | -
CASSPSGRNYGYTF | TGTGCCAGCAGTCCGTCGGGACGGAACTATGGCTACACCTTC | TRBJ1-2 | - | TRBV12-3/TRBV12-4 | -
CASSPLGRSYEQYF | TGTGCCAGCAGCCCCTTGGGACGCAGCTACGAGCAGTACTTC | TRBJ2-7 | - | TRBV7-6 | -
CSALDPVSGNTIYF | TGCAGTGCTCTAGATCCCGTTTCTGGAAACACCATATATTTT | TRBJ1-3 | - | TRBV20-1 | -
CASSLTSGNTDTQYF | TGTGCCAGCAGTTTAACTAGCGGAAACACAGATACGCAGTATTTT | TRBJ2-3 | many | TRBV12-3/TRBV12-4 | TRBD2
CSARNRDYSYEQYF | TGCAGTGCCCGTAACAGGGACTACTCCTACGAGCAGTACTTC | TRBJ2-7 | - | TRBV20-1 | -
CASRELAGPGYNEQFF | TGTGCCAGCAGAGAGTTAGCGGGTCCAGGATACAATGAGCAGTTCTTC | TRBJ2-1 | - | TRBV11-2 | TRBD2
CSALRREKLFF | TGCAGTGCCCTCAGGAGGGAAAAACTGTTTTTT | TRBJ1-4 | few | TRBV20-1 | -
CASSLTGGANIQYF | TGTGCCAGCAGCTTAACGGGGGGCGCAAACATTCAGTACTTC | TRBJ2-4 | few | TRBV7-3 | -
CSARGGASGRSYNEQFF | TGCAGTGCTAGAGGCGGGGCTAGCGGGAGGTCTTACAATGAGCAGTTCTTC | TRBJ2-1 | few | TRBV20-1 | TRBD2
CSALTGEVEHGYTF | TGCAGCGCACTGACAGGGGAAGTAGAGCATGGCTACACCTTC | TRBJ1-2 | few | TRBV29-1 | TRBD1
CASSLRARQGRDEKLFF | TGTGCCAGCAGTTTACGAGCCCGACAGGGTCGCGATGAAAAACTGTTTTTT | TRBJ1-4 | - | TRBV27 | TRBD1
CASSLFRGLEEQYF | TGTGCCAGCAGCTTATTCAGGGGGCTAGAGGAGCAGTACTTC | TRBJ2-7 | - | TRBV11-2 | TRBD1
CASSLDLPGPYPLDNTQYF | TGTGCCAGCAGCTTAGATCTGCCGGGACCTTACCCCCTAGATAATACGCAGTATTTT | TRBJ2-3 | once | TRBV11-2 | -
CASGRGYTGELFF | TGTGCCAGCGGAAGGGGGTATACCGGGGAGCTGTTTTTT | TRBJ2-2 | - | TRBV6-5 | -